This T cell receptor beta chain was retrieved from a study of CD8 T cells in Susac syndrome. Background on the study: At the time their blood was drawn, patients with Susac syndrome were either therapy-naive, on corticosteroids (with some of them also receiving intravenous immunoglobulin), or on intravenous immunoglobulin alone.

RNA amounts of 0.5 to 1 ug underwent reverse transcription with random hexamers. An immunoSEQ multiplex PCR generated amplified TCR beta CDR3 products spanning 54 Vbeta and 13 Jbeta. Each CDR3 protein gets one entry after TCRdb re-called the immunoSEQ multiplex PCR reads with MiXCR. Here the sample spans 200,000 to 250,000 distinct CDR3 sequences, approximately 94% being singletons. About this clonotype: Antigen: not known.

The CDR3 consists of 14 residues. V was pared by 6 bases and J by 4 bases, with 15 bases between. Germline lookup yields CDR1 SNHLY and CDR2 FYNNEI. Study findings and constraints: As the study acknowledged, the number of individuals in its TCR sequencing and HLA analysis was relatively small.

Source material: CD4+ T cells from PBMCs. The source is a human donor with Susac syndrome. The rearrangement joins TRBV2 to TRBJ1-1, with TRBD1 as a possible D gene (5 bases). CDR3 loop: CASSDGGGGTEAFF. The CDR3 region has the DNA TGTGCCAGCAGCGACGGTGGGGGAGGCACTGAAGCTTTCTTT.